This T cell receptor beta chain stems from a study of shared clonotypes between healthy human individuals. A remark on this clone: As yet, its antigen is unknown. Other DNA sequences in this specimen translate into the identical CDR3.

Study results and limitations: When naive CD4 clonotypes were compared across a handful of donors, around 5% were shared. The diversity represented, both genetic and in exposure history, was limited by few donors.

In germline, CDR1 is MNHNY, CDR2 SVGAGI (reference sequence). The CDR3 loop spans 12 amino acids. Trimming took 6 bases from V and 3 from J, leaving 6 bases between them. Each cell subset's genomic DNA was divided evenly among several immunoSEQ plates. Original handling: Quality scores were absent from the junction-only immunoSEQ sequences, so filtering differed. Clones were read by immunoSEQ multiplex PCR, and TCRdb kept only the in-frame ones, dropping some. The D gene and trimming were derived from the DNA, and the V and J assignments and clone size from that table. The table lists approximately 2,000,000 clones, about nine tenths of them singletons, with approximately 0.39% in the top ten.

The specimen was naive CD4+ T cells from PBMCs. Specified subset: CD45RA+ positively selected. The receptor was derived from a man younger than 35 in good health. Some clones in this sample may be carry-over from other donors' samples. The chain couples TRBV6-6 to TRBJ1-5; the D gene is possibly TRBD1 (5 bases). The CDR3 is CASRTANQPQHF. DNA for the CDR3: TGTGCCAGCAGGACAGCCAATCAGCCCCAGCATTTT.